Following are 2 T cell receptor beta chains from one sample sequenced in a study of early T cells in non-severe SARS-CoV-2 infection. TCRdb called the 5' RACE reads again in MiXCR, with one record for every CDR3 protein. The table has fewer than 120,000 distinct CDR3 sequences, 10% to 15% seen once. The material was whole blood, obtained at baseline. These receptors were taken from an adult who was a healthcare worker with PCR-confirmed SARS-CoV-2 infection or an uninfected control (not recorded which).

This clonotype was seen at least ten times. The CDR3 protein is CSARDPGQSYEQYF. CDR3 sequence (DNA): TGCAGTGCTAGAGATCCGGGACAATCCTACGAGCAGTACTTC. J is TRBJ2-7 and V is TRBV20-1, with D perhaps matching TRBD1 (6 bases). The CDR3 is made up of 14 amino acids. V was pared by 0 bases and J by 1 base, with 10 bases between. CDR1 and CDR2 (germline): DFQATT, SNEGSKA (reference sequence).

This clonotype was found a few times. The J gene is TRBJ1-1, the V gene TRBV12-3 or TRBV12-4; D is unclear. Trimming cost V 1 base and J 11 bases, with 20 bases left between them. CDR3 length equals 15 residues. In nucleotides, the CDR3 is TGTGCCAGCAGTTTAGTGGGCGTGGTTGGGAAGGAGGCTTTCTTT. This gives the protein CASSLVGVVGKEAFF.